What follows describes a single TCR beta chain. This entry belongs to a study of T cell changes during pregnancy in multiple sclerosis. Measured with immunoSEQ multiplex PCR; TCRdb has only the in-frame clones, and not every one. The sample has approximately 88,000 clones; about 93% are singletons. Trimming took off 2 bases at V and 9 bases at J, with 11 bases between the two ends. CDR3 length: 13 residues. Germline assignment: CDR1 KGHSH and CDR2 LQKENI. This chain joins TRBV18 and TRBJ1-3; no reliable D call. The sequence was obtained from a female donor with multiple sclerosis, enrolled in a pregnancy study. The source material was peripheral blood, sampled in the first trimester of pregnancy. CDR3 region: CASSPMAEGTIYF. CDR3 DNA: TGTGCCAGCTCACCAATGGCTGAGGGCACCATATATTTT.